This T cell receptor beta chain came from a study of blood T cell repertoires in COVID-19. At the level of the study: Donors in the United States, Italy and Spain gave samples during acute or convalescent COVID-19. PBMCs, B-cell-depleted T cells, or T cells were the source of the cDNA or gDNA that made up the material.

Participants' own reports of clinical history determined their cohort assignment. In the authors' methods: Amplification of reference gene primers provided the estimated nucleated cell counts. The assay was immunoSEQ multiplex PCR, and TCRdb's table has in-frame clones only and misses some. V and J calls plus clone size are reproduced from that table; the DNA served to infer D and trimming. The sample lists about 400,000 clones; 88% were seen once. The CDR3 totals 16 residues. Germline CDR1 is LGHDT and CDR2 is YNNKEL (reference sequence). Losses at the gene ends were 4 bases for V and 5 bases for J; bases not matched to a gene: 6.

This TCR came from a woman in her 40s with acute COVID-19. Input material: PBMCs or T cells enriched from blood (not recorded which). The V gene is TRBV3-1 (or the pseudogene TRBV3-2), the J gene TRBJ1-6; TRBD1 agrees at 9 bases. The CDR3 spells CASSRPGQGNNSPLHF. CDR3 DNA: TGTGCCAGCAGCCGACCGGGACAGGGAAATAATTCACCCCTCCACTTT.